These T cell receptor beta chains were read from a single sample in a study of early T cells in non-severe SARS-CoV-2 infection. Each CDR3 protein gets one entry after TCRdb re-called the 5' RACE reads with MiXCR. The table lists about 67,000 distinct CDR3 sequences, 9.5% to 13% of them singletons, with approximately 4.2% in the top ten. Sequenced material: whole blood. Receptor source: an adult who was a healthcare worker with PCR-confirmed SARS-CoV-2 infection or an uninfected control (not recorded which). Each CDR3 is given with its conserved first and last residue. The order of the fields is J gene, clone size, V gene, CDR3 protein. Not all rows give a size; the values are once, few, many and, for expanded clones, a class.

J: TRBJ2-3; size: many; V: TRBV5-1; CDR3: CASSGLPAQPSDTQYF
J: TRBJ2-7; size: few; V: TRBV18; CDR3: CASSPLRSSNEQYF
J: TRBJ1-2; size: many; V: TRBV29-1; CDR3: CSVDPGQGLRTYGYTF
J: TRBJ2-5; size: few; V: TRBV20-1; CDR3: CSAEGRSGGQTQYF
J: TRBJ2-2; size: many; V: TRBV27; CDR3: CASSLTGRGSTGELFF
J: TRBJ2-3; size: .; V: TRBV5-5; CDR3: CASSSSGDDTDTQYF
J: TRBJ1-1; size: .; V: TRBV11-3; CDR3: CASSLFSGPTEAFF
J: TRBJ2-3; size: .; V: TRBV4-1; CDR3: CASSQDRTNTDTQYF
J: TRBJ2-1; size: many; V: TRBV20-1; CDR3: CSARVAGGPGNEQFF
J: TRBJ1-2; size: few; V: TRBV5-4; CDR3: CASSWGAGPIYGYTF
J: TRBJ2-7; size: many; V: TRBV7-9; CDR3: CASSLYGNEQYF
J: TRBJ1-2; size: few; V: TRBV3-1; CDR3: CASSHLQGLNYGYTF
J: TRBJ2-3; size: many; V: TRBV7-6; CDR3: CASSSVADTQYF
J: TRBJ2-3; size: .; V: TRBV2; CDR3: CASTQWRGSWDTQYF
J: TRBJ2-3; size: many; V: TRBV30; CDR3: CAWSWITDTQYF
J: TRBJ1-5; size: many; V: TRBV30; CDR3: CAWSREDSNQPQHF
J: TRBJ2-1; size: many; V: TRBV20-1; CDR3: CGGLAGAIEQFF
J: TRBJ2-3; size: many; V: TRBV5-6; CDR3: CASSPAGSAGTDTQYF
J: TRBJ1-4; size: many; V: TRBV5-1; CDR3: CASSPQIGTNEKLFF
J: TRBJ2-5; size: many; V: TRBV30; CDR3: CAWSGGRVGETQYF
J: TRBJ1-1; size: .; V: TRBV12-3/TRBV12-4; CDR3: CASSFDRLTEAFF
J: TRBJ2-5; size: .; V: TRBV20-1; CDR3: CSAHSGTGTGQYF
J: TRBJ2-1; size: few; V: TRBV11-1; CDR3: CASSLSSGWSSYNEQFF
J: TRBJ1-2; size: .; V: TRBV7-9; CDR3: CASSLASDPRYYGYTF
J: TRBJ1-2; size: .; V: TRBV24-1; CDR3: CATSDPQDSRYTF
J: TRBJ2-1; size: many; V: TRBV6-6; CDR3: CASSFRSSYNEQFF
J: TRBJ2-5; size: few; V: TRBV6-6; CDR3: CASSYEAGYPATQYF
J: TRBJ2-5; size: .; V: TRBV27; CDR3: CASSLRGRVGETQYF
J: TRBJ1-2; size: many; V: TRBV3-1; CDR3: CASSPGVGRGYTF
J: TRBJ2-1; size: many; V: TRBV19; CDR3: CASSMIPGTRRRDEQFF
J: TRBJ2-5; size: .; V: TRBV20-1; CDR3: CSARGQGGRETQYF
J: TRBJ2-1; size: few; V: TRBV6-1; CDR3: CASSDGTSGRDEQFF
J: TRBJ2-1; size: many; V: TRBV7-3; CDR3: CASSFSRNEQFF
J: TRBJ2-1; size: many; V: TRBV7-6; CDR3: CASSSGDRPEQFF
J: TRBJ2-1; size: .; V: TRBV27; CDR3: CASSLAGWDEQFF
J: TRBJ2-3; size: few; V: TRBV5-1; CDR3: CASSLALDPPTDTQYF
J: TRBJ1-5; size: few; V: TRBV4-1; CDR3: CASSQDQAGQPQHF
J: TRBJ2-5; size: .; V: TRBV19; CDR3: CASSRRAGVETQYF
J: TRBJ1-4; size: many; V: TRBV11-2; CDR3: CASSLVLDREKLFF
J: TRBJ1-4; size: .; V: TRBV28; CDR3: CASSLDQGLGNEKLFF
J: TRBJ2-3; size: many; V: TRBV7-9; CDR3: CASSSIAGRTDTQYF
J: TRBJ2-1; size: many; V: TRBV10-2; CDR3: CASSWTGGDEQFF
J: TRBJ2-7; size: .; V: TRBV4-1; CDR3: CASSQVGGRSSYEQYF
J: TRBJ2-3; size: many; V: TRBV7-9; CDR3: CASSLLLATDTQYF
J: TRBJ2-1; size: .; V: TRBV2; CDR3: CASTAGYEQFF
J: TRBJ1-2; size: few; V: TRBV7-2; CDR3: CASSLSRARGLYGYTF
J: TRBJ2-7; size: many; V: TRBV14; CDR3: CASSQKLAGTYEQYF
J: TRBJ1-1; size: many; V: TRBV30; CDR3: CAWSHNRDREAFF
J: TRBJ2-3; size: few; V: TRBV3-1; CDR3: CASSEGLAGGTSTDTQYF
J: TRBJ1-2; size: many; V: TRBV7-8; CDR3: CASSLQQGDGYTF
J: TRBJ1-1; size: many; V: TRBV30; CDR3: CAWRTAGNTEAFF
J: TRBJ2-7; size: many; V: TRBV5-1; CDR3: CASSSSSGSNSEQYF
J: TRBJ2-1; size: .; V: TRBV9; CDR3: CASSPGLAGVNEQFF
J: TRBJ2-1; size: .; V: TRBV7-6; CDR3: CASSFKIGNEQFF
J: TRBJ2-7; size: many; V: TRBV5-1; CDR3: CASSVRDGGVSSYEQYF
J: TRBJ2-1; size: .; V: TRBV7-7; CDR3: CASSPGLEDNEQFF